This TCR beta chain was obtained from a study of T cell responses to AZD1222 COVID-19 vaccine. Study observations and caveats: Unmutated variant regions are reportedly targeted by nearly half of spike-specific TCRs. Two AZD1222 doses significantly raised spike-specific TCR breadth and depth over controls. CD4 TCRs linked to vaccination spanned spike, dominating at 160-218 and 743-854. Repertoire collection took place solely once the T cell response had peaked.

Sequenced by immunoSEQ multiplex PCR; TCRdb stores in-frame clones only, minus some. Seen here are around 95,000 clones, over 75% observed once, and the top ten hold more than 3.5%. About this clone itself: Its antigen is not known.

Trimming took 1 base from V and 6 from J; bases not matched to a gene: 7. Germline CDR1 SGHAT, CDR2 FQNNGV. The CDR3 has 16 amino acids. Sample: peripheral blood, taken on day 0 of MenACWY control vaccination. The chain is built from TRBV11-2 and TRBJ1-5; 9 bases map to TRBD1. The TCR comes from an adult in good health. CDR3 nucleotides: TGTGCCAGCAGCTTAGGGGGACAGGGATACAGTCAGCCCCAGCATTTT. It codes for CASSLGGQGYSQPQHF.